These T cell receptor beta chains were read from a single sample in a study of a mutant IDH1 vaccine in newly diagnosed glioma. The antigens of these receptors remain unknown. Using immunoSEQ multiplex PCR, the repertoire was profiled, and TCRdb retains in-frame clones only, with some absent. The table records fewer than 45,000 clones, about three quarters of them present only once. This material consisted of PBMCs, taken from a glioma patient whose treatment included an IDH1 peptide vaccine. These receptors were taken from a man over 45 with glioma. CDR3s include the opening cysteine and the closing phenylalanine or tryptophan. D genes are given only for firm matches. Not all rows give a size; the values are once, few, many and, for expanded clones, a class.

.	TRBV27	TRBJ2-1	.	TGTGCCAGCAGTTTACGCCCGAGGGGGAATAGTTACAATGAGCAGTTCTTC	CASSLRPRGNSYNEQFF
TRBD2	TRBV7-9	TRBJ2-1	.	TGTGCCAGCAGCTTCTTCCCTTACAGGTCAGCGGGGGGCAATGAGCAGTTCTTC	CASSFFPYRSAGGNEQFF
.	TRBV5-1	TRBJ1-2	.	TGCGCCAGCAGCTTGTCACCGACGGGCTATGGCTACACCTTC	CASSLSPTGYGYTF
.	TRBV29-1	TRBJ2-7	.	TGCAGCGTTAACCGGGGCCTCGGGTCCTACGAGCAGTACTTC	CSVNRGLGSYEQYF
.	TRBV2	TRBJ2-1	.	TGTGCCAGCAGTGAAGATATTATAGGTGAGCAGTTCTTC	CASSEDIIGEQFF
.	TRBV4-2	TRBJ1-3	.	TGTGCCAGCAGCCAAGATGAAGCGTTCTCTGGAAACACCATATATTTT	CASSQDEAFSGNTIYF
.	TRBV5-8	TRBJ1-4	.	TGTGCCAGCAGCTGGGGGGGACATTTTAATGAAAAACTGTTTTTT	CASSWGGHFNEKLFF
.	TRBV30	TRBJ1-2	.	TGTGCCTGGAGTGTACACCTGTCGGACTATGGCTACACCTTC	CAWSVHLSDYGYTF
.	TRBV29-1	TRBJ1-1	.	TGCAGCGTTGAAGAGGCGGCTGAAGCTTTCTTT	CSVEEAAEAFF
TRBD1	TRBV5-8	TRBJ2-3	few	TGTGCCAGCAGCTTGTCGGAGACTACCGGGACAGGGGAGACAGATACGCAGTATTTT	CASSLSETTGTGETDTQYF
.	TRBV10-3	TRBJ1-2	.	TGTGCCGTTGGGGGGGAACAATCGGGGGCTGACTATGGCTACACCTTC	CAVGGEQSGADYGYTF
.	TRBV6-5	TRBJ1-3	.	TGTGCCAGCAGGCCGATCTCTGGAAACACCATATATTTT	CASRPISGNTIYF
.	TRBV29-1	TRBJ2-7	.	TGCAGCGCCGGACCTTCCTACGAGCAGTACTTC	CSAGPSYEQYF
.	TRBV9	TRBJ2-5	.	TGTGCCAGCAGCACCCACGCACCAGAAGAGATCCAGTACTTC	CASSTHAPEEIQYF
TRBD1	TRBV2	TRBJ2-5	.	TGTGCCAGCATTCTGACAGGGGGTGAGACCCAGTACTTC	CASILTGGETQYF
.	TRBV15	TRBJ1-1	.	TGTGCCACCAGCAGTACCGGTATTACTGAAGCTTTCTTT	CATSSTGITEAFF
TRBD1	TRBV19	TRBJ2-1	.	TGTGCCAGTAGTATGGAGGACAGGGGATCCAATGAGCAGTTCTTC	CASSMEDRGSNEQFF
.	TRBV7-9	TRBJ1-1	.	TGTGCCAGCAGCTTCCCCAGGGGAACTGAAGCTTTCTTT	CASSFPRGTEAFF
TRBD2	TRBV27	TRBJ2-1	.	TGTGCCAGCAGTAAAAGGGAGCGGGGCAGCCAGGTCTTC	CASSKRERGSQVF
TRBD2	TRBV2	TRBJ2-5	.	TGTGCCAGCAGTGAAATGGGACTAAAGTACTTC	CASSEMGLKYF
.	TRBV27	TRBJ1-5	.	TGTGCCAGCAGTCGGACCAATCAGCCCCAGCATTTT	CASSRTNQPQHF
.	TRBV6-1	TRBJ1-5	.	TGTGCCAGCAGTGAATGGGTTCAAAGCAATCAGCCCCAGCATTTT	CASSEWVQSNQPQHF
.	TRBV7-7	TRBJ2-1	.	TGTGCTAGCAGCTTAAGGGCAGGCCAAAACAATGAGCAGTTCTTC	CASSLRAGQNNEQFF
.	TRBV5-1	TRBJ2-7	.	TGCGCCAGCAGCTGGGACGGGTACGAGCAGTACTTC	CASSWDGYEQYF
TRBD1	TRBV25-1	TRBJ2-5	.	TGTGCCAGCAGTGAATTGGAACAGGGGGCTCTGGAGACCCAGTACTTC	CASSELEQGALETQYF
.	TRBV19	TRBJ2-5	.	TGTGCCAGTAGTATAGGGTGGGGGCAGGAGACCCAGTACTTC	CASSIGWGQETQYF
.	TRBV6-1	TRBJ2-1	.	TGTGCCAGCAGTGAATGGTTGGGGAACAATGAGCAGTTCTTC	CASSEWLGNNEQFF
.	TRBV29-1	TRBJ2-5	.	TGCAGCGTTGAAGACTGGCAGGGGATAGGAGAGACCCAGTACTTC	CSVEDWQGIGETQYF
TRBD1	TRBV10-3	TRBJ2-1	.	TGTGCCATCAGTGAGTCGGATTCGGGACAGGGGGCCTTCTCCTTTAGGTATGAGCAGTTCTTC	CAISESDSGQGAFSFRYEQFF
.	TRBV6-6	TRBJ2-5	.	TGTGCCAGCAGTTACCCCGAAAGAGGAGAGACCCAGTACTTC	CASSYPERGETQYF
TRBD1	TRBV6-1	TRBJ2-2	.	TGTGCCAGCAGCCCCGACAGGGGGAGACCCGGGGAGCTGTTTTTT	CASSPDRGRPGELFF
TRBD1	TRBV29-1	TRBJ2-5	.	TGCAGCGCCGACCGGGACAGGGGAGAGACCCAGTACTTC	CSADRDRGETQYF
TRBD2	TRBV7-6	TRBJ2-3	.	TGTGCCAGCAGCCGTGCCACTAGCGGGGTGACAGATACGCAGTATTTT	CASSRATSGVTDTQYF
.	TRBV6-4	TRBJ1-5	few	TGTGCCAGCAGTGTAGCCATTAATCAGCCCCAGCATTTT	CASSVAINQPQHF
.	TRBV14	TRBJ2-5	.	TGTGCCAGCAGCGCAACAGGGCTGGTGACCCAGTACTTC	CASSATGLVTQYF
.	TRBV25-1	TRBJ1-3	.	TGTGCCAGCAGTGAAGCCTCTGGAAACACCATATATTTT	CASSEASGNTIYF
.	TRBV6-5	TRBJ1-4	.	TGTGCCAGCAGACCAACAGGGATCTTAGGGGAAAAACTGTTTTTT	CASRPTGILGEKLFF
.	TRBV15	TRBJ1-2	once	TGTGCCACCAGCCCCCTCAGGGGCGACGGCTATGGCTACACCTTC	CATSPLRGDGYGYTF
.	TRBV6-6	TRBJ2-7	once	TGTGCCAGCAGGATGACAGGCGATCCCTACGAGCAGTACTTC	CASRMTGDPYEQYF
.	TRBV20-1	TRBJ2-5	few	TGCAGTGTTCTCGGTAGAGAGACCCAGTACTTC	CSVLGRETQYF
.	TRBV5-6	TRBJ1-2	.	TGTGCCAGCACCCTATACGGTGACTATGGCTACACCTTC	CASTLYGDYGYTF
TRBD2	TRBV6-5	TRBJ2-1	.	TGTGCCAGCAGGTCTAGCGGGGGGCTCTATTTGGTCTTC	CASRSSGGLYLVF